This passage covers 21 T cell receptor beta chains from one sample sequenced in a study of control samples from healthy donors and cancer patients. Assay: immunoSEQ multiplex PCR; the TCRdb copy retains only in-frame clones and omits some. The repertoire holds around 110,000 clones, 93% seen once, with about 2.6% in the top ten. The sequencing input was blood. These receptors originate from a man younger than 45 in good health.

V is TRBV7-8 and J is TRBJ2-5, with TRBD1 matching 7 bases. Germline V gene sequence: CDR1 SGHVS, CDR2 FQNEAQ. The CDR3 extends over 16 amino acids. Trimming removed 5 bases from V and 0 bases from J; junction bases left unmatched: 9. The CDR3 DNA sequence: TGTGCCAGCAGCGGAAGGGACAGAGGGTACCAAGAGACCCAGTACTTC. Protein sequence: CASSGRDRGYQETQYF. The variable domain in full, completed from reference TRBV7-8 and TRBJ2-5, reads GAGVSQSPRYKVAKRGQDVALRCDPISGHVSLFWYQQALGQGPEFLTYFQNEAQLDKSGLPSDRFFAERPEGSVSTLKIQRTQQEDSAVYLCASSGRDRGYQETQYFGPGTRLLVL.

The count of this clone is one. The gene calls are TRBV6-6 and TRBJ2-2; D remains unclear. Trimming shortened V by 2 bases and J by 2 bases, and 0 bases separated the two germline ends. CDR3 size: 12 residues. The germline V gene has CDR1 MNHNY and CDR2 SVGAGI (reference sequence). The chain's CDR3 is CASSYNTGELFF. The CDR3 DNA is TGTGCCAGCAGTTACAACACCGGGGAGCTGTTTTTT.

The chain carries TRBV2 and TRBJ1-4; D not resolved. V lost 10 bases to trimming and J lost 3 bases, with 15 bases between them. Germline values: CDR1 SNHLY, CDR2 FYNNEI. This CDR3 is built from 14 residues. Here the CDR3 reads CATKSVTSNEKLFF. The DNA for the CDR3 is TGTGCCACCAAATCCGTCACGTCTAATGAAAAACTGTTTTTT.

The chain has TRBV27 and TRBJ2-1, with TRBD2 matching 11 bases. Germline trimming cut 2 bases from V and 12 bases from J; bases unmatched to any gene: 9. In germline, CDR1 is MNHEY, CDR2 SMNVEV (reference sequence). The CDR3 length is 15 residues. CDR3 nucleotides: TGTGCCAGCAGTTTACAGACTAGCGGGGCCCAAGGGCAGTTCTTC. This gives the protein CASSLQTSGAQGQFF.

This clone was seen only a few times. The chain links TRBV7-9 to TRBJ1-1; 7 bases are a match to TRBD1. Germline V gene sequence: CDR1 SEHNR, CDR2 FQNEAQ (reference sequence). V shed 3 bases, J shed 0 bases, and the junction held 1 base outside the gene matches. The length of the CDR3 is 14 residues. The CDR3 loop reads CASSLDRLNTEAFF. The CDR3 DNA is TGTGCCAGCAGCTTGGACAGGTTGAACACTGAAGCTTTCTTT.

The chain joins TRBV6-2 or TRBV6-3 to TRBJ2-7; 7 nucleotides line up with TRBD1. This CDR3 has 15 residues. V was pared by 0 bases and J by 2 bases, with 4 bases of the junction left unmatched. Germline-derived CDR1 and CDR2 are MNHEY and SVGEGT. CDR3 sequence: CASSYSRDRPYEQYF. The CDR3 bases are TGTGCCAGCAGTTACTCCCGGGACAGACCCTACGAGCAGTACTTC.

The J gene is TRBJ2-1, the V gene TRBV30; 8 bases fit TRBD1. The length of the CDR3 is 14 residues. The V gene end was trimmed by 1 base and the J gene end by 8 bases; junction bases not matched to a gene: 7. CDR1 GTSNPN and CDR2 SVGIG come from the germline V gene (reference sequence). This CDR3 is CAWSEDRAEHEQFF. The CDR3 bases are TGTGCCTGGAGTGAGGACAGGGCGGAACATGAGCAGTTCTTC.

V is TRBV12-5 and J is TRBJ1-2; D not certain. The CDR3 is 15 amino acids. Trimming took off 1 base at V and 6 bases at J, with 15 bases between the two ends. Germline lookup yields CDR1 LGHNT and CDR2 FRNRAP. The CDR3 coding sequence is TGTGCTAGTGGTTTGGACTGGGTGGGGAGTGATGGCTACACCTTC. This encodes CASGLDWVGSDGYTF.

CDR3 sequence (DNA): TGCGCCAGCACCCAGAACACTGAAGCTTTCTTT. Translation: CASTQNTEAFF. This chain uses TRBV10-2 with TRBJ1-1; D is unclear. CDR1 WSHSY and CDR2 SAAADI come from the germline V gene. The CDR3 extends over 11 amino acids. Trimming pared 7 bases from V and 1 base from J, leaving 4 bases between.

The chain joins TRBV7-9 to TRBJ1-2; no firm D call. This CDR3 region has 13 residues. Looked up from germline, CDR1 is SEHNR and CDR2 is FQNEAQ (reference sequence). Trimming left V 3 bases short and J 2 bases short, with 7 bases between. In nucleotides, the CDR3 is TGTGCCAGCAGCTTCGAACAGAACTATGGCTACACCTTC. Translated: CASSFEQNYGYTF.

This clone occurred a few times. V usage is TRBV28 and J usage is TRBJ1-1; TRBD1 is a possible D gene (5 bases). The germline gives CDR1 MDHEN, CDR2 SYDVKM. The V and J ends lost 3 bases and 6 bases respectively, with 14 bases between them. The CDR3 loop spans 14 amino acids. The CDR3 bases are TGTGCCAGCAGTTTGGGACTTGGCGGAGCTGAAGCTTTCTTT. This gives the protein CASSLGLGGAEAFF.

This chain joins TRBV2 and TRBJ1-1, with 7 nucleotides matching TRBD1. Germline CDR1 SNHLY, CDR2 FYNNEI. The CDR3 is made up of 13 amino acids. The V segment lost 6 bases and the J segment 4 bases; nucleotides outside the gene matches: 5. CDR3 loop: CASSNRGGTEAFF. The DNA of the CDR3 is TGTGCCAGCAGCAACAGGGGAGGCACTGAAGCTTTCTTT.

In its sample, this clone was seen once. The chain has TRBV6-5 and TRBJ2-2, with no clear D. Per the germline V gene, CDR1 is MNHEY and CDR2 is SVGAGI. The ends were cut back, 6 bases at V and 3 bases at J, with 2 bases in the middle. The CDR3 is 11 amino acids. As DNA, the CDR3 is TGTGCCAGCAGAGACACCGGGGAGCTGTTTTTT. Translation gives CASRDTGELFF.

This rearrangement joins TRBV27 to TRBJ2-7, with D perhaps assigned TRBD1 or TRBD2 (6 bases each). The length of the CDR3 is 13 residues. Germline CDR1 and CDR2: MNHEY and SMNVEV (reference sequence). V gave up 3 bases and J gave up 5 bases, with 11 bases separating them. The CDR3 loop is CASSFWGADEQYF. The CDR3 nucleotides read TGTGCCAGCAGTTTCTGGGGGGCGGACGAGCAGTACTTC.

This clone was observed a handful of times. This rearrangement joins TRBV5-6 to TRBJ2-7, with 11 bases lining up with TRBD2. Looked up from germline, CDR1 is SGHDT and CDR2 is YYEEEE. CDR3 length: 14 residues. Trimming cost V 5 bases and J 3 bases; bases outside gene matches: 4. The CDR3 DNA follows: TGTGCCAGCAGATCCGGGACTAGCGGCTACGAGCAGTACTTC. Its protein product is CASRSGTSGYEQYF.

The chain carries TRBV5-6 and TRBJ1-6, with a tentative D call TRBD1 (5 bases). CDR3 length: 16 residues. V was shortened by 0 bases and J by 2 bases, with 9 bases between the two germline ends. Germline CDR1 reads SGHDT; CDR2 reads YYEEEE. DNA for the CDR3: TGTGCCAGCAGCTTGGCAGGCAGGGCCTATAATTCACCCCTCCACTTT. Translating it yields CASSLAGRAYNSPLHF.

The chain is built from TRBV12-3 or TRBV12-4 and TRBJ1-1, with unresolved D. With 2 bases removed from V and 5 bases from J, the gap between germline ends came to 6 bases. The CDR3 extends over 12 amino acids. The CDR3 DNA sequence: TGTGCCAGCAGTTTAAGGGAGACTGAAGCTTTCTTT. Translated, it gives CASSLRETEAFF.

This chain joins TRBV27 and TRBJ1-5; tentative D call: TRBD1 (5 bases). CDR1 and CDR2 from the germline V gene are MNHEY and SMNVEV (reference sequence). The V and J ends lost 5 bases and 3 bases respectively, with 11 bases between them. CDR3 length: 14 amino acids. CDR3 amino acids: CASSPQGYNQPQHF. Written as DNA, the CDR3 is TGTGCCAGCAGTCCCCAGGGTTACAATCAGCCCCAGCATTTT.

This sequence joins TRBV6-6 and TRBJ2-5; 9 positions agree with TRBD1. V gave up 2 bases and J gave up 9 bases; unmatched junction bases: 13. CDR1 MNHNY and CDR2 SVGAGI come from the germline V gene (reference sequence). The CDR3 totals 16 residues. The CDR3 spells CASSYPGTGFEGAQYF. CDR3 sequence (DNA): TGTGCCAGCAGTTACCCAGGGACAGGGTTTGAGGGGGCCCAGTACTTC.

This clone was seen just once. This chain links TRBV6-6 with TRBJ2-2; perhaps TRBD1 as D (6 bases). V dropped 2 bases and J dropped 1 base, with 11 bases sitting between them. The CDR3 has 16 amino acids. Germline CDR1 reads MNHNY; CDR2 reads SVGAGI (reference sequence). DNA of the CDR3: TGTGCCAGCAGTTACGGGGGCAGGAGGAACACCGGGGAGCTGTTTTTT. Translated, it gives CASSYGGRRNTGELFF.

The V call is TRBV19, the J call TRBJ2-7; D remains unclear. There are 14 residues in the CDR3. V lost 5 bases and J lost 2, with 13 bases in between. CDR1 and CDR2 from the germline V gene are LNHDA and SQIVND (reference sequence). The CDR3 DNA is TGTGCCAGTAGTCCCCGCGAGTTCCCCTACGAGCAGTACGTC. As protein: CASSPREFPYEQYV.